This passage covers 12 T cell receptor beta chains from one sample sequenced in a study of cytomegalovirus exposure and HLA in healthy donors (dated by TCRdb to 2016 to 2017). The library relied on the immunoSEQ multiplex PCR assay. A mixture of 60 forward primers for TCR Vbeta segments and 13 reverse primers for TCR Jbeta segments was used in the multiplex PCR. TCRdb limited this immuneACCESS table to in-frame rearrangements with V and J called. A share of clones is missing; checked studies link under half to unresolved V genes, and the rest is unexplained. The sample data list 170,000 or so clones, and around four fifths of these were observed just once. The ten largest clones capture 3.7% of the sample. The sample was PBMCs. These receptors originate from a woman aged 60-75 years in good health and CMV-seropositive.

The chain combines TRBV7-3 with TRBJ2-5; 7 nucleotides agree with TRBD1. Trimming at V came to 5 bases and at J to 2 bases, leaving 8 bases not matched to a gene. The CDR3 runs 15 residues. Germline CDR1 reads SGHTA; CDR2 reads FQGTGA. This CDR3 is CASSPQGVAQETQYF. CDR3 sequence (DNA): TGTGCCAGCAGCCCCCAGGGGGTGGCACAAGAGACCCAGTACTTC.

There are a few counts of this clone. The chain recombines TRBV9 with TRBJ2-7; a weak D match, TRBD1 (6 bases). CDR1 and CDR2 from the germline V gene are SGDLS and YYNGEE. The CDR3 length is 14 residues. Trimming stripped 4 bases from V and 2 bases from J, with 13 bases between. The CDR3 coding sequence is TGTGCCAGCAGCCAGGACAGTACTACCTACGAGCAGTACTTC. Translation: CASSQDSTTYEQYF.

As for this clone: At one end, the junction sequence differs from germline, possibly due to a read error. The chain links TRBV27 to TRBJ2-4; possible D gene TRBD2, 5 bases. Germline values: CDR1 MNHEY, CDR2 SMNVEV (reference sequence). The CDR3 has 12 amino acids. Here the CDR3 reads CASSPIGNSQYF. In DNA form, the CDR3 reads TGTGCCAGCAGTCCCATCGGGAACAGTCAGTACTTC.

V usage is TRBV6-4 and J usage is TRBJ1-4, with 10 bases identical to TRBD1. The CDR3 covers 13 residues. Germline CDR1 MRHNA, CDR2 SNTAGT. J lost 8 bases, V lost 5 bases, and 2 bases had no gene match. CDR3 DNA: TGTGCCAGCAGTAGGGACAGGGGCGAAAAACTGTTTTTT. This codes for CASSRDRGEKLFF.

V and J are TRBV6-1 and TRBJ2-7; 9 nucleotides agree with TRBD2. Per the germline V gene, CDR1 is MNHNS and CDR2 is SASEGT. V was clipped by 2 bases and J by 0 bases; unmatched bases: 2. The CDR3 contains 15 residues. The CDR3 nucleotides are TGTGCCAGCAGTGAAAATAGCGGGAGCTCCTACGAGCAGTACTTC. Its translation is CASSENSGSSYEQYF.

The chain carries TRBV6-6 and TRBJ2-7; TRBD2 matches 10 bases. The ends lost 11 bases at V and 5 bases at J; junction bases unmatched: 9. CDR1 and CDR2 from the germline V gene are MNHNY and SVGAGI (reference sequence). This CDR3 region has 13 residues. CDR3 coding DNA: TGTGCCGGGAAGATAGCGGGAGGTCACGAGCAGTACTTC. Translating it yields CAGKIAGGHEQYF.

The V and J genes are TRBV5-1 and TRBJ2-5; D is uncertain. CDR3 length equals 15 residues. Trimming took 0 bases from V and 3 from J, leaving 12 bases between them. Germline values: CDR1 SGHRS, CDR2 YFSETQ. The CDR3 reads CASSLAQSSKETQYF. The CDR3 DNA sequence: TGCGCCAGCAGCTTGGCCCAGTCTAGTAAAGAGACCCAGTACTTC.

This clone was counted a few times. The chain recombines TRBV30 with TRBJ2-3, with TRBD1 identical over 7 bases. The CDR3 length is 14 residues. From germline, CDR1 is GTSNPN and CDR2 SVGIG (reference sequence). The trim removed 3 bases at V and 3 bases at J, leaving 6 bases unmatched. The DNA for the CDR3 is TGTGCCTGGAGCAGGACAGGACAGACAGATACGCAGTATTTT. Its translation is CAWSRTGQTDTQYF.

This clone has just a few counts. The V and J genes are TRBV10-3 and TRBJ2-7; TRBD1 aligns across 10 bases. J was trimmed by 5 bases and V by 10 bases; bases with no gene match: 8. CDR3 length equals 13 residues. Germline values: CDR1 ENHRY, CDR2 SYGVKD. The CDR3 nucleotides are TGTGCCACCGCCGGGACAGGGGCCGACGAGCAGTACTTC. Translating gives CATAGTGADEQYF.

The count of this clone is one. This chain's CDR3 is CASSKRLAAVPYNEQFF. In nucleotides, the CDR3 is TGTGCCAGCAGCAAACGTCTAGCGGCCGTTCCCTACAATGAGCAGTTCTTC. V usage is TRBV21-1 and J usage is TRBJ2-1; the table assigns TRBD2, which was not confirmed against the DNA. TRBV21-1 is a listed pseudogene. There are 17 residues in the CDR3.

This chain's CDR3 is CASSVTHTSTDTQYF. The DNA of the CDR3 is TGTGCCAGTAGTGTGACACATACTAGCACAGATACGCAGTATTTT. The chain joins TRBV19 to TRBJ2-3; D uncertain. Germline CDR1 is LNHDA and CDR2 is SQIVND (reference sequence). Trimming pared 5 bases from V and 0 bases from J, leaving 12 bases between. This CDR3 has 15 amino acids. The full variable domain, completed using reference TRBV19 and TRBJ2-3, is DGGITQSPKYLFRKEGQNVTLSCEQNLNHDAMYWYRQDPGQGLRLIYYSQIVNDFQKGDIAEGYSVSREKKESFPLTVTSAQKNPTAFYLCASSVTHTSTDTQYFGPGTRLTVL.

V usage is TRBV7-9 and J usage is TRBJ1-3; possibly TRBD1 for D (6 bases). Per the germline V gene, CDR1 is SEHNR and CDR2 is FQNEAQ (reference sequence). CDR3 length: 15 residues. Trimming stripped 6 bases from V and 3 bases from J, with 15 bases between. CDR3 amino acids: CASRPPGVIGNTIYF. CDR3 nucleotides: TGTGCCAGCAGGCCACCAGGGGTTATTGGAAACACCATATATTTT.